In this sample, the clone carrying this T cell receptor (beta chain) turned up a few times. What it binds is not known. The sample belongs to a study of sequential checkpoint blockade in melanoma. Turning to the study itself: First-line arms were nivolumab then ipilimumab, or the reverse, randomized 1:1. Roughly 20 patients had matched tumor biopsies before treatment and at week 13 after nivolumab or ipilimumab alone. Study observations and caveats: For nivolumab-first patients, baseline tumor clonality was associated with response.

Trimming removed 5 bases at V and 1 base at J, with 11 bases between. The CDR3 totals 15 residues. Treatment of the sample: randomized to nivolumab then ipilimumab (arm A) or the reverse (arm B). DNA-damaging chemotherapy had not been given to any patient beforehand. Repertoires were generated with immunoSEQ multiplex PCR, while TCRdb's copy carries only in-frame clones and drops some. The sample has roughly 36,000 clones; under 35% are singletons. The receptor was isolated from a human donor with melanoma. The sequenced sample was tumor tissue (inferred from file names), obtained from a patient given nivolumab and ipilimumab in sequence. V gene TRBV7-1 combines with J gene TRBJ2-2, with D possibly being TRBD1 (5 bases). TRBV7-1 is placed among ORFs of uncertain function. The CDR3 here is CASSPWGGNTGELFF. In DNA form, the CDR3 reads TGTGCCAGCAGCCCATGGGGCGGGAACACCGGGGAGCTGTTTTTT.